This T cell receptor beta chain comes out of a study of T cell changes during pregnancy in multiple sclerosis. Only in-frame clones appear in the TCRdb table, and some are missing; sequencing was by immunoSEQ multiplex PCR. The profile shows fewer than 60,000 clones, 91% of them singletons. With 10 bases removed from V and 1 base from J, the gap between germline ends came to 10 bases. The germline V gene encodes CDR1 MNHEY and CDR2 SMNVEV (reference sequence). The CDR3 is 13 residues long. This receptor was obtained from a female donor with multiple sclerosis, enrolled in a pregnancy study. This chain connects TRBV27 to TRBJ2-2; possibly TRBD1 for D (5 bases). Sequencing used CD8+ T cells from peripheral blood mononuclear cells, obtained after pregnancy. In DNA form, the CDR3 reads TGTGCCACCTCGGACAAGAACACCGGGGAGCTGTTTTTT. This gives the protein CATSDKNTGELFF.